This T cell receptor (beta chain) was recorded in a study of T cells after yellow fever vaccination. In the study overall: Those fractions that held only low numbers of cells were prepared using the SMART-Seq v4 Ultra Low Input RNA kit. Study conclusions and caveats: Reappearance after the booster was observed for most primary-vaccination clones (96% CD4, approximately 90% CD8). It was a small share of clonotypes that appeared in both CD4 and CD8 compartments.

Production of TCR cDNA was by 5'RACE template switching, which also added a universal primer site and UMIs. TCRdb ran MiXCR on the 5' RACE reads and lists one entry per CDR3 protein. The sample has approximately 340,000 distinct CDR3 sequences, over 8% seen once; the top ten hold around 17%. About this clonotype: No antigen is known for it.

CDR3 length equals 14 residues. The germline gives CDR1 LNHDA, CDR2 SQIVND (reference sequence). V lost 6 bases, J lost 9 bases, and 17 bases lay in between. The receptor's source is a man between 18 and 35 years old who received the YFV17D yellow fever vaccine. This chain connects TRBV19 to TRBJ2-2; D may be TRBD1 or TRBD2 (7 bases each). Sequenced here: PBMCs, sampled on the day of the first yellow fever vaccination. In DNA form, the CDR3 reads TGTGCCAGTAGAGCAGGGGGGGATTTCCGGGAGCTGTTTTTT. Protein sequence: CASRAGGDFRELFF.